The 9 T cell receptor beta chains in this list originate from one sample, sequenced in a study of Tregs in tolerant kidney transplant recipients. Recipients received nonmyeloablative bone marrow transplants from related graft donors, with transient mixed chimerism. Only in-frame clones appear in the TCRdb table, and some are missing; sequencing was by immunoSEQ multiplex PCR. The top ten hold more than 1.5% of the sample, which has 95,000 or so clones, approximately 94% seen once. Here the sequenced sample was CD4+ T cells from blood (PBMCs), taken 12 months after the transplant. Source of these receptors: a human patient who received a combined kidney and bone marrow transplant. Some T cells may be supplied by the graft donor.

Here the CDR3 DNA reads TGCGCCAGCAGCTTGGATTCGAATAGTGTGGCGCAGTATTTT. Translated, it gives CASSLDSNSVAQYF. V usage is TRBV5-1 and J usage is TRBJ2-3; D gene unclear. CDR1 is SGHRS, CDR2 YFSETQ, per germline. V gave up 0 bases and J gave up 10 bases, with 15 bases separating them. This CDR3 is built from 14 residues. The entire variable domain, with the rest obtained from reference TRBV5-1 and TRBJ2-3, is as follows: KAGVTQTPRYLIKTRGQQVTLSCSPISGHRSVSWYQQTPGQGLQFLFEYFSETQRNKGNFPGRFSGRQFSNSRSEMNVSTLELGDSALYLCASSLDSNSVAQYFGPGTRLTVL.

V usage is TRBV9 and J usage is TRBJ2-7; 11 bases are shared with TRBD2. Germline values: CDR1 SGDLS, CDR2 YYNGEE. V was clipped by 4 bases and J by 3 bases; unmatched bases: 6. The CDR3 is made up of 15 amino acids. This CDR3 is CASSPLGLADYEQYF. The CDR3 bases are TGTGCCAGCAGCCCCCTGGGACTAGCGGACTACGAGCAGTACTTC.

The chain is built from TRBV13 and TRBJ2-5, with D tentatively TRBD1 (6 bases). Trimming removed 10 bases at V and 2 bases at J, with 8 bases between. The germline CDR1 and CDR2 sequences are PRHDT and FYEKMQ (reference sequence). The CDR3 consists of 11 residues. The chain's CDR3 is CATQGQETQYF. The CDR3, as DNA: TGTGCCACCCAGGGGCAAGAGACCCAGTACTTC.

The V call is TRBV2, the J call TRBJ1-4; D perhaps matches TRBD1 (5 bases). With 3 bases removed from V and 2 bases from J, the gap between germline ends came to 10 bases. Germline V gene sequence: CDR1 SNHLY, CDR2 FYNNEI. The CDR3 has 15 residues. The CDR3 DNA is TGTGCCAGCAGTGACAGGGTCGGCACTAATGAAAAACTGTTTTTT. This encodes CASSDRVGTNEKLFF.

The V call is TRBV7-9, the J call TRBJ2-7; TRBD2 might be the D (5 bases). Looked up from germline, CDR1 is SEHNR and CDR2 is FQNEAQ (reference sequence). Trimming removed 5 bases from V and 1 base from J, with 12 bases in between. This CDR3 region has 14 residues. As DNA, the CDR3 is TGTGCCAGCAGCCCTTCTAGAGGGTCCTACGAGCAGTACTTC. Protein sequence: CASSPSRGSYEQYF.

This sequence joins TRBV5-1 and TRBJ2-1, with a weak D call TRBD2 (5 bases). The ends were cut back, 7 bases at V and 2 bases at J, with 13 bases in the middle. CDR3 length equals 14 residues. Germline CDR1 reads SGHRS; CDR2 reads YFSETQ. CDR3 in amino acids: CASALTRTYNEQFF. CDR3 DNA: TGCGCCAGCGCCCTCACTAGGACCTACAATGAGCAGTTCTTC.

To note about this clone: One end of the junction varies from germline; a read error may be responsible. Within the sample, other DNA sequences also encode this same CDR3. The rearrangement uses TRBV2 and TRBJ1-6, with D possibly being TRBD1 (6 bases). The CDR3 totals 17 residues. Per the germline V gene, CDR1 is SNHLY and CDR2 is FYNNEI. The CDR3 spells CASSERQDSSYNSPLHF. The CDR3 region has the DNA TGTGCCAGCAGTGAAAGACAGGACAGCTCCTATAATTCCCCCCTCCACTTT.

The chain carries TRBV5-1 and TRBJ2-7, with TRBD2 matching over 10 bases. The J call may be wrong; the DNA end is better matched by TRBJ2-1. Germline loops: CDR1 SGHRS, CDR2 YFSETQ. This CDR3 region has 14 residues. This CDR3 reads CASSLSGGAGEQFF. The CDR3 DNA reads as TGCGCCAGCAGCTTGAGCGGGGGGGCGGGTGAGCAGTTCTTC.

This clone was recorded only once. V usage is TRBV5-5 and J usage is TRBJ1-4, with TRBD1 matching 8 bases. J was trimmed by 4 bases and V by 4 bases; bases with no gene match: 6. The germline V gene has CDR1 SGHKS and CDR2 YYEKEE (reference sequence). The CDR3 covers 15 residues. CDR3 sequence: CASSRWTGYNEKLFF. The CDR3 nucleotides read TGTGCCAGCAGCCGCTGGACAGGGTATAATGAAAAACTGTTTTTT.